The present T cell receptor beta chain was sequenced within a study of cytomegalovirus exposure and HLA in healthy donors (dated by TCRdb to about 2017). The study in broad terms: In an earlier analysis of 587 of the donors, under 300 Gb of sequence data and some 100 million unique TCR beta sequences from about 190 million T cells were reported. Alongside the repertoire data, information on donor age, sex, ethnicity and CMV serostatus was compiled. Rather than drawing on any new phenotypic data, the later analysis identified candidate immune exposures from TCR beta sequences and the way those sequences occurred across donors. Typing coverage differed by locus: A, B, C, DRB1 and DQB1 were typed in roughly 620-640 donors, DQA1 in around 500, DPA1 in around 580, and DPB1 in 472. An early release that covered around 590 HLA-typed donors contained around 300 gigabases of sequencing data and about 93 million unique TCR sequences. HLA typing covered class I and class II loci at four-digit resolution. The genetic ancestry cluster associated with self-reported Caucasian donors included over 65% of the roughly 400 genotyped donors. A handful of DR-DQ haplotypes were handled as single units for association and clustering because linkage in the cohort was strong. A separate validation cohort of about 110 different subjects was used in addition to the approximately 700-subject first cohort. To predict cytomegalovirus infection status, the study brought together high-throughput TCR immunosequencing, statistical association of individual TCRs with disease status, and machine learning. A later genetic analysis used genome-wide SNP genotypes for 398 of the 666 donors, treating that subset as a discovery cohort. A later analysis re-examined previously published TCR beta repertoires from around 670 donors and added high-resolution HLA genotyping to investigate patterns of TCR occurrence. All discovery cohort repertoires had been generated on a single sequencing platform. The study aimed to test whether signatures of past pathogen exposure could be identified by cataloging public T cell receptors. To decide whether each TCR beta V gene segment behaved as functional or pseudogenic, an earlier analysis of some 570 of the donors relied on high-throughput TCR beta sequencing. Using immunosequencing, the study profiled T cell repertoires from 500 to 800 subjects and related those repertoires to cytomegalovirus serostatus. On average, around 230,000 unique TCR beta nucleotide sequences were sequenced per donor among about 400 genotyped donors of the cohort, with roughly 20% of those sequences being non-productive. Study-wide conclusions, independent of this receptor: Most TCR sequences were seen in very few donors, while some public TCRs were found in many individuals. In an earlier analysis of 587 of the donors, most TCR beta V segments appeared in productive rearrangements about 87% or about 30% of the time, broadly matching IMGT annotations. Some IMGT-functional V segments, including TRBV6-2 and TRBV6-3, could not be told apart with the 87-base-pair reads, so those segments were excluded. According to a later genetic analysis, donors in an Asian-associated ancestry cluster had fewer N-insertions in productive TCRs than the approximately 710-donor mean. According to a later analysis, parvovirus B19, influenza, CMV and Epstein-Barr virus appeared linked to several top co-occurrence clusters. Three of the identified cytomegalovirus-associated TCR beta chains were confirmed in vitro to be specific for cytomegalovirus antigens. The study gave a list of some 150 TCR beta chains associated with cytomegalovirus. HLA typing was unavailable for some donors at each locus, so association tests used only the typed subset. According to the authors, the approach could potentially be generalized to other disease states and immunological phenotypes. In a later analysis, HLA-associated TCR beta chains were found to be more clonally expanded and to have lower generation probabilities than equally common non-associated chains. A cluster of highly shared sequence variants was judged likely to be a technical artifact of the sequencing pipeline. Because counts were too low, under 20 rarely observed V segments, including chromosome 9 orphons, were left out of the earlier analysis of approximately 580 of the donors. The classifier was reported to diagnose cytomegalovirus status with high specificity and sensitivity in both the original cohort and the validation cohort. This cohort had only TCR beta chains sequenced, and the lack of alpha or paired-chain data limited which features could be detected. At a false discovery rate of 0.05, a later analysis linked fewer than 20,000 TCR beta sequences to specific HLA alleles. Most CMV-associated TCR beta chains appeared to be HLA-restricted in a later analysis, and the HLA associations seemed to be driven largely by CMV exposure. Correlated functional status among segregating V segments might reflect linkage disequilibrium, but an unknown experimental factor could not be ruled out. According to a later analysis, TCR association rates differed among HLA loci, with DRB1 alleles showing the most associated TCRs and HLA-C alleles showing the fewest. An association between a missense DCLRE1C variant and V-gene and J-gene trimming of TCR beta chains was found in a later genetic analysis and replicated in an independent cohort. A further reported finding was that TCR beta sequences accurately predicted the HLA-A and HLA-B alleles for most subjects in the first cohort. Roughly uniform sequencing depth across donors was assumed in presence/absence analyses, although this assumption may not hold. When HLA alleles, especially DR and DQ, strongly co-occurred, TCR associations were difficult to assign to individual alleles. CMV serostatus was the only immune exposure information available for the cohort.

In total, 666 healthy bone marrow donors made up the cohort. Cohort members were all nominally healthy when sampled, although unrecorded immune exposures were likely present. The donor tested CMV seropositive, placing the donor among the 290 or so seropositive members of the cohort. A peripheral blood sample was collected from each donor, and TCR beta sequencing was performed on peripheral blood mononuclear cells. The Qiagen DNeasy Blood Extraction Kit was used to extract genomic DNA from the blood cell samples. Spanning cysteine to phenylalanine, the CDR3 consists of 14 amino acids. Only the CDR3 DNA stays, 42 bases, in frame from base 1. The germline V gene (reference sequence) sets CDR1 to PRHDT and CDR2 to FYEKMQ. Ends trimmed: V by 2 bases, J by 7 bases; bases unmatched to a gene: 7. Libraries were prepared through the immunoSEQ multiplex PCR assay. A mixture of 60 forward primers for TCR Vbeta segments and 13 reverse primers for TCR Jbeta segments was used in the multiplex PCR. The CDR3 region of rearranged TCR beta genes was amplified from genomic DNA by a multiplex PCR assay. Amplified TCR beta libraries were sequenced as 87-base-pair reads on the Illumina HiSeq System. The source study handled its data this way. A later analysis counted about 80 million unique TCR beta chains across the 600 to 850 repertoires, and roughly 9.9 million of these chains were shared by at least two donors. Raw reads were error-corrected and collapsed into unique sequences with a nearest-neighbor algorithm that merged closely related sequences to remove PCR and sequencing errors. V, D and J gene segments were assigned by aligning CDR3 sequences to IMGT reference sequences. Each retained sequence needed at least a six-nucleotide match to both a V gene segment and a J gene segment. Rearrangements were classified as productive when the CDR3 lacked stop codons and remained in frame with V and J, and all other rearrangements were classified as non-productive. CDR3 was defined by IMGT convention, running from the second conserved V-encoded cysteine to the conserved J-encoded phenylalanine. The earlier analysis of 450 to 750 of the donors excluded any sequence lacking an unambiguous match to a single V gene segment. In an earlier analysis of some 590 of the donors, a V segment was called functional when productive rearrangements were above 56.7%, and segregating when the standard deviation between donors exceeded 5%. To diagnose cytomegalovirus status from the catalog of TCR beta chain sequences, a statistical classification framework was built. In a later analysis, TCR nucleotide sequences were compared against IMGT/GENE-DB human TR gene sequences so that V and J genes could be assigned. The TCRdist pipeline was used in a later analysis to assign CDR3 sequences and most-parsimonious VDJ recombination scenarios. In a later analysis, every TCR beta chain was defined by the combination of its CDR3 amino acid sequence and its V-gene family, and reads without a unique V-gene family were dropped. A later analysis removed 500 to 600 highly shared, low-generation-probability nucleotide sequences to deal with suspected cross-contamination and a sequencing artifact. In a later analysis, a clonal expansion index was calculated for each public chain from normalized within-repertoire ranks of inferred template counts. Generation probabilities in a later analysis came from a VDJ recombination model fitted to out-of-frame rearrangements, and those results were checked against IGoR. In a later analysis, hypergeometric tests were used to score TCR-TCR, TCR-HLA and TCR-CMV co-occurrence, with a repertoire-size bias correction applied to TCR pairs. In a later analysis, false discovery rates were estimated by permuting HLA or CMV assignments 20 times. In a later analysis, co-occurring TCRs were grouped with DBSCAN, and TCRdist sequence similarity was added when clustering was performed within HLA-allele-positive subsets. Repertoires with fewer than 30,000 or more than 120,000 public chains, plus five repertoires with anomalous nucleotide sharing, were excluded from co-occurrence clustering. Sourced from immuneACCESS, this table was stored by TCRdb with only in-frame sequences that have V and J called. A share of the clones is absent; for the studies checked, an unresolved V gene accounts for under half, and the remainder has no known explanation. V, J and clone size are those of that table, while D and trimming were read from the DNA. The table for this sample lists roughly 120,000 clones; approximately 68% of them were counted only once. Roughly 1.5% of the sample lies in the top ten.

Of note for this clone: The antigen this receptor binds is unknown. The sample holds no much larger clone one base away, and base qualities are not on file.

Sequenced material: PBMCs. This TCR was recovered from a man younger than 40 in good health and CMV-seropositive. The V and J genes are TRBV13 and TRBJ2-5; the junction holds 7 bases that match TRBD1. The DNA reads TGTGCCAGCAGCTTAAGACAGGGCCTGGGGACCCAGTACTTC. Its coded protein is CASSLRQGLGTQYF.